These 23 T cell receptor beta chains were all obtained from the same sample, sequenced in a study of PD-L1 blockade in urothelial cancer. Time point: pretreatment peripheral blood. Libraries were prepared by immunoSEQ multiplex PCR; TCRdb keeps only in-frame clonotypes and omits some of them. The table records around 33,000 clones, roughly four fifths of them present only once. Sample: PBMCs, taken around atezolizumab (anti-PD-L1) treatment. The source is a man in his sixties with urothelial cancer.

V gene TRBV5-1 combines with J gene TRBJ2-5; unclear D gene. The germline V gene has CDR1 SGHRS and CDR2 YFSETQ. The CDR3 spans 13 residues. Between the trimmed V and J ends, which lost 2 bases and 4 bases, there was a span of 9 bases. In DNA form, the CDR3 reads TGCGCCAGCAGCTTTTCCGGGTTAGAGACCCAGTACTTC. Translating it yields CASSFSGLETQYF.

The chain recombines TRBV19 with TRBJ1-2; D is undetermined. The V gene lost 0 bases and the J gene lost 4 bases, with 9 bases spanning the gap. CDR3 size: 14 residues. The V gene's germline CDR1 is LNHDA and CDR2 SQIVND (reference sequence). CDR3 sequence: CASSIDNPGYGYTF. The CDR3 nucleotides read TGTGCCAGTAGTATAGACAACCCAGGCTATGGCTACACCTTC.

The chain employs TRBV2 and TRBJ2-3, with TRBD2 as a possible D gene (5 bases). CDR3 length: 14 amino acids. The V and J ends lost 5 bases and 1 base respectively, with 10 bases between them. The germline V gene encodes CDR1 SNHLY and CDR2 FYNNEI. CDR3 loop: CASSPRVGTDTQYF. The CDR3 coding sequence is TGTGCCAGCAGTCCGCGGGTCGGCACAGATACGCAGTATTTT.

The chain combines TRBV28 with TRBJ2-1; 9 nucleotides agree with TRBD1. J lost 7 bases, V lost 7 bases, and 11 bases had no gene match. This CDR3 region has 15 residues. The germline gives CDR1 MDHEN, CDR2 SYDVKM. Here the CDR3 reads CASKTQGQGSNEQFF. In nucleotides, the CDR3 is TGTGCCAGCAAAACCCAGGGACAGGGTAGTAATGAGCAGTTCTTC.

The chain links TRBV2 to TRBJ1-2; TRBD1 is a possible D gene (5 bases). The CDR3 extends over 13 amino acids. The germline gives CDR1 SNHLY, CDR2 FYNNEI. V gave up 7 bases and J gave up 7 bases, with 16 bases separating them. In DNA, the CDR3 is TGTGCCAGCACCCACGACCCCGGGGGTGGCTACACCTTC. Protein sequence: CASTHDPGGGYTF.

The chain employs TRBV6-6 and TRBJ2-1, with D maybe TRBD1 (6 bases). The V gene lost 5 bases and the J gene lost 0 bases, with 14 bases spanning the gap. This CDR3 is built from 16 residues. Per germline, CDR1 MNHNY and CDR2 SVGAGI (reference sequence). CDR3 nucleotides: TGTGCCAGCAGTACGCGGACAGCGAGCTCCTACAATGAGCAGTTCTTC. Protein sequence: CASSTRTASSYNEQFF.

This clone came up once. The V gene is TRBV7-3, the J gene TRBJ2-1; TRBD2 is a possible D gene (5 bases). The V end lost 2 bases, the J end lost 7 bases, and 18 bases lay between the germline ends. The V gene's germline CDR1 is SGHTA and CDR2 FQGTGA. This CDR3 contains 16 residues. CDR3 residues: CASSLASGQGLNEQFF. The CDR3 DNA is TGTGCCAGCAGCTTAGCGAGCGGTCAAGGGTTGAATGAGCAGTTCTTC.

Relative to its sample, this clone is medium-sized (0.01 to 0.1%). The chain has TRBV6-1 and TRBJ1-6; D unclear. The germline V gene encodes CDR1 MNHNS and CDR2 SASEGT. V was cut by 7 bases and J by 8 bases, with 12 bases left in between. The CDR3 extends over 13 amino acids. CDR3: CASKTNVDSPLHF. The CDR3, as DNA: TGTGCCAGCAAGACAAACGTGGATTCACCCCTCCACTTT.

The chain uses TRBV10-3 and TRBJ2-7; TRBD1 matches at 10 bases. With 5 bases clipped from V and 5 bases from J, the junction kept 9 bases outside the gene matches. The germline V gene has CDR1 ENHRY and CDR2 SYGVKD. The CDR3 runs to 15 residues. The CDR3 nucleotides are TGTGCCATCAGTCCGAGGACAGGGGGAACTAACGAGCAGTACTTC. Translated: CAISPRTGGTNEQYF.

The chain links TRBV7-6 to TRBJ1-2; 8 bases align to TRBD1. Germline trimming cut 5 bases from V and 4 bases from J; bases unmatched to any gene: 3. This CDR3 spans 13 amino acids. CDR1 is SGHVS and CDR2 is FNYEAQ in the germline V gene. The CDR3 spells CASSGGTGYGYTF. For the CDR3, the DNA is TGTGCCAGCAGCGGAGGGACAGGCTATGGCTACACCTTC.

This chain joins TRBV5-1 and TRBJ1-2; no reliable D call. Germline CDR1 SGHRS, CDR2 YFSETQ. The CDR3 consists of 13 residues. V lost 0 bases and J 5 bases, leaving 8 bases between the germline ends. The CDR3 reads CASSLAWTYGYTF. DNA of the CDR3: TGCGCCAGCAGCTTGGCCTGGACTTATGGCTACACCTTC.

The V call is TRBV19, the J call TRBJ1-1; tentative D call: TRBD1 (5 bases). Deletions cut 5 bases from V and 1 base from J, with 14 bases between. CDR3 length equals 15 residues. The V gene's germline CDR1 is LNHDA and CDR2 SQIVND (reference sequence). CDR3 DNA sequence: TGTGCCAGTAGTGGAGGGGCAGGATGGAACACTGAAGCTTTCTTT. Amino acids: CASSGGAGWNTEAFF.

This sequence joins TRBV2 and TRBJ1-4, with 10 bases identical to TRBD1. J gave up 6 bases and V 8 bases, and 3 bases lay outside the gene matches. This CDR3 has 13 amino acids. The V gene's germline CDR1 is SNHLY and CDR2 FYNNEI. CDR3 sequence (DNA): TGTGCCAGCTCGGGACAGGGGTATGAAAAACTGTTTTTT. It codes for CASSGQGYEKLFF.

V usage is TRBV6-1 and J usage is TRBJ1-5; TRBD1 aligns across 10 bases. The CDR3 sequence is 15 residues long. With V trimmed by 6 bases and J by 6 bases, 8 bases remained unmatched. The germline gives CDR1 MNHNS, CDR2 SASEGT. DNA of the CDR3: TGTGCCAGCAGAGTCACGACAGGGGGCATTCAGCCCCAGCATTTT. Its protein is CASRVTTGGIQPQHF.

The CDR3 sequence is CAISKAGNLAKNIQYF. The CDR3 nucleotides are TGTGCCATCAGCAAGGCGGGGAATCTAGCCAAAAACATTCAGTACTTC. V gene TRBV10-3 combines with J gene TRBJ2-4; D may be TRBD2 (6 bases). Between the trimmed V and J ends, which lost 6 bases and 0 bases, there was a span of 15 bases. The CDR3 runs to 16 residues. CDR1 is ENHRY, CDR2 SYGVKD, per germline.

The chain couples TRBV5-1 to TRBJ2-5, with D perhaps TRBD1 (5 bases). Germline values: CDR1 SGHRS, CDR2 YFSETQ. Trimming shortened V by 0 bases and J by 1 base, and 16 bases separated the two germline ends. CDR3 size: 17 residues. CDR3 in DNA: TGCGCCAGCAGCTTGGGTCCAGGGAAAGGCTCCCAAGAGACCCAGTACTTC. Amino acid sequence: CASSLGPGKGSQETQYF.

The chain is built from TRBV28 and TRBJ1-5; possibly TRBD1 for D (6 bases). V lost 3 bases and J lost 2, with 14 bases in between. This CDR3 spans 16 amino acids. Germline-derived CDR1 and CDR2 are MDHEN and SYDVKM. The CDR3 region is CASSLYGQLRNQPQHF. CDR3 nucleotides: TGTGCCAGCAGTTTGTATGGACAGCTTCGCAATCAGCCCCAGCATTTT.

The chain uses TRBV5-4 and TRBJ2-7; D may be TRBD1 (6 bases). Trimming cost V 4 bases and J 7 bases, with 21 bases left between them. Germline V gene sequence: CDR1 SGHNT, CDR2 YYREEE (reference sequence). This CDR3 spans 15 amino acids. CDR3 residues: CASSPTGHGLSEQYF. CDR3 in DNA: TGTGCCAGCAGCCCTACGGGACATGGACTTTCGGAGCAGTACTTC.

This clone was seen only once. This chain uses TRBV5-4 with TRBJ1-2; 9 bases map to TRBD1. Trimming at V came to 1 base and at J to 4 bases, leaving 5 bases not matched to a gene. CDR1 and CDR2 from the germline V gene are SGHNT and YYREEE (reference sequence). The CDR3 is 15 amino acids. Here the CDR3 reads CASSLPGQGGYGYTF. In nucleotides, the CDR3 is TGTGCCAGCAGCTTGCCGGGACAGGGTGGCTATGGCTACACCTTC.

The chain is built from TRBV19 and TRBJ2-3; TRBD1 aligns across 7 bases. CDR3 length: 15 amino acids. Germline CDR1 reads LNHDA; CDR2 reads SQIVND (reference sequence). V trimming: 4 bases; J trimming: 2 bases; junction bases outside the gene matches: 6. In DNA, the CDR3 is TGTGCCAGTAGTAGACGACAGGGTGACACAGATACGCAGTATTTT. As protein: CASSRRQGDTDTQYF.

The V and J genes are TRBV30 and TRBJ1-2, with 7 bases lining up with TRBD1. Looked up from germline, CDR1 is GTSNPN and CDR2 is SVGIG (reference sequence). The junction had 5 bases not matched to a gene; V was cut back by 6 bases and J by 1 base. The length of the CDR3 is 13 residues. CDR3 sequence: CACSTGYNYGYTF. CDR3 coding DNA: TGTGCCTGCTCGACAGGGTATAACTATGGCTACACCTTC.

This rearrangement joins TRBV7-9 to TRBJ2-1; D is unclear. This CDR3 is built from 14 residues. The germline V and J ends were trimmed by 1 base and 2 bases, with 6 bases remaining between them. CDR1 and CDR2 from the germline V gene are SEHNR and FQNEAQ (reference sequence). The CDR3 reads CASSLGSTYNEQFF. In DNA form, the CDR3 reads TGTGCCAGCAGCTTAGGGAGTACCTACAATGAGCAGTTCTTC.

The chain combines TRBV19 with TRBJ2-1, with a weak D call TRBD2 (5 bases). V was shortened by 8 bases and J by 4 bases, with 12 bases between the two germline ends. Per the germline V gene, CDR1 is LNHDA and CDR2 is SQIVND (reference sequence). This CDR3 is built from 13 residues. The CDR3 here is CASQIRGYNEQFF. The CDR3 DNA reads TGTGCCAGTCAAATACGAGGGTACAATGAGCAGTTCTTC.